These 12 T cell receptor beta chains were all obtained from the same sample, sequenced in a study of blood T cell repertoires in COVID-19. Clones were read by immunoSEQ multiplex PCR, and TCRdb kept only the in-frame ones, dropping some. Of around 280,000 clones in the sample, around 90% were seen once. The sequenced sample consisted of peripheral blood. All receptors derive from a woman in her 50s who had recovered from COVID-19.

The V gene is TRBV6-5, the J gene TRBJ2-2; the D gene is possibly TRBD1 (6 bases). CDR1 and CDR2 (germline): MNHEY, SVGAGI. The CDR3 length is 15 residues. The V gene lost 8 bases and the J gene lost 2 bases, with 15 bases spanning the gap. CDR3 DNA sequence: TGTGCCAGCCACGCCGGGACATATAACACCGGGGAGCTGTTTTTT. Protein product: CASHAGTYNTGELFF.

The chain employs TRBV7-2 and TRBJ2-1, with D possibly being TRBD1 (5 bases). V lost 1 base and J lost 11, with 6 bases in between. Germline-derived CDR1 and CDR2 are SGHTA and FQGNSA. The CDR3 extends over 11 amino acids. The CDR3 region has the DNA TGTGCCAGCAGCTTAGGACAGCAGCAGTTCTTC. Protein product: CASSLGQQQFF.

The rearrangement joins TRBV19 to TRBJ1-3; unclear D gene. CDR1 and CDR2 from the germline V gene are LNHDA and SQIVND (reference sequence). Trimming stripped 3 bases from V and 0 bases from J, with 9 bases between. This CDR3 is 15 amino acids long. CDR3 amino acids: CASSILLRSGNTIYF. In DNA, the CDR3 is TGTGCCAGTAGTATCCTTCTTCGCTCTGGAAACACCATATATTTT.

The CDR3, as DNA: TGCGCCAGCAGCTGGGGGCAGGGTGCAACTAATGAAAAACTGTTTTTT. This encodes CASSWGQGATNEKLFF. The genes are TRBV5-1 and TRBJ1-4; D perhaps matches TRBD1 (6 bases). Trimming took off 3 bases at V and 0 bases at J, with 12 bases between the two ends. Looked up from germline, CDR1 is SGHRS and CDR2 is YFSETQ. CDR3 length: 16 amino acids. The entire variable domain, with the rest obtained from reference TRBV5-1 and TRBJ1-4, is as follows: KAGVTQTPRYLIKTRGQQVTLSCSPISGHRSVSWYQQTPGQGLQFLFEYFSETQRNKGNFPGRFSGRQFSNSRSEMNVSTLELGDSALYLCASSWGQGATNEKLFFGSGTQLSVL.

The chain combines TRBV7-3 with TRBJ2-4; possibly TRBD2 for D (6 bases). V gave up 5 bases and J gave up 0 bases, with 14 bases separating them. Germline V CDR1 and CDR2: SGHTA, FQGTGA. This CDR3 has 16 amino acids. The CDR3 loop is CASSQTSIGAKNIQYF. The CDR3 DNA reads TGTGCCAGCAGCCAAACTAGCATTGGAGCCAAAAACATTCAGTACTTC.

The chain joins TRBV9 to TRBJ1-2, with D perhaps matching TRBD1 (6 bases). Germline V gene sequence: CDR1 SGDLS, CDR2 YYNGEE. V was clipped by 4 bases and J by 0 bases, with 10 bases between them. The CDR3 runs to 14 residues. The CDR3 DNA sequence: TGTGCCAGCAGCCGGACAGTAGCTAACTATGGCTACACCTTC. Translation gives CASSRTVANYGYTF.

The CDR3 DNA reads as TGTGCCAGCAGCGTAGGGGGCTCCCCGGCAGATACGCAGTATTTT. Translation gives CASSVGGSPADTQYF. The chain recombines TRBV9 with TRBJ2-3; D is perhaps TRBD1 (5 bases). The CDR3 totals 15 residues. CDR1 is SGDLS, CDR2 YYNGEE, per germline. The V end lost 0 bases, the J end lost 4 bases, and 12 bases lay between the germline ends.

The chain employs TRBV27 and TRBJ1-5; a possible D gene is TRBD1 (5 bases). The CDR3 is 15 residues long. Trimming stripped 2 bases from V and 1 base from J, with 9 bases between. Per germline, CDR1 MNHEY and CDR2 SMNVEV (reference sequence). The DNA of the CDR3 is TGTGCCAGCAGTTTACAGGGTGGCAGCAATCAGCCCCAGCATTTT. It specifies CASSLQGGSNQPQHF.

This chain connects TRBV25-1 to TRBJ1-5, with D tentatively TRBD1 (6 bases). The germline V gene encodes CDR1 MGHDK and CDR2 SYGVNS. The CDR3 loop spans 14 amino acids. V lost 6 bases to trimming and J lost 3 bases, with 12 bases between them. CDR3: CASSRGDINQPQHF. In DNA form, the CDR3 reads TGTGCCAGCAGCCGGGGGGACATCAATCAGCCCCAGCATTTT.

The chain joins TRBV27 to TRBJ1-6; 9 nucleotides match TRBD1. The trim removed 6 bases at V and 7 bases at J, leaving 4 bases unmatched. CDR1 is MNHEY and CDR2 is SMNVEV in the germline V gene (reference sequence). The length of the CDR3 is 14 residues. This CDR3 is CASRRGQGNSPLHF. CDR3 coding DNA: TGTGCCAGCAGACGAGGACAGGGGAATTCACCCCTCCACTTT.

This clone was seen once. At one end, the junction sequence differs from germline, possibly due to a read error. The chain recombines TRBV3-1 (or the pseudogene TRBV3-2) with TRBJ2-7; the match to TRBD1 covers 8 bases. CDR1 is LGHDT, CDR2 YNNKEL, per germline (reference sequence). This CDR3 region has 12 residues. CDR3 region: CASSQVDRGWNF. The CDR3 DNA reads TGTGCCAGCAGCCAAGTCGACAGGGGTTGGAACTTC.

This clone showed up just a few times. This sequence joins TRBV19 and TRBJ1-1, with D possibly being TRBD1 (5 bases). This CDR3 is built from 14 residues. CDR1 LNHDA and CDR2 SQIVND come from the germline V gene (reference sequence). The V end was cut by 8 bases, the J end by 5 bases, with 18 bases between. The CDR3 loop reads CASASRTRETEAFF. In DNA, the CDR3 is TGTGCCAGTGCCTCAAGGACAAGGGAAACTGAAGCTTTCTTT.